This TCR beta chain was documented in a study of cytomegalovirus exposure and HLA in healthy donors. Study-level findings and limits: Highest at DRB1 and lowest at HLA-C, TCR association rates differed among HLA loci in a later analysis.

PCR involved 60 Vbeta and 13 Jbeta primers. Generated by immunoSEQ multiplex PCR, the TCRdb table keeps only in-frame clones and is missing some. The data hold about 130,000 clones, with around 79% observed a single time. Regarding this clone: The target antigen is unknown.

This CDR3 is built from 15 residues. Trimming cost V 1 base and J 2 bases, with 9 bases left between them. The germline CDR1 and CDR2 sequences are SEHNR and FQNEAQ (reference sequence). Sequencing was carried out using PBMCs. The sequence was collected from a man aged 35-49 years in good health and CMV-seropositive. The chain has TRBV7-9 and TRBJ1-5; perhaps TRBD1 as D (6 bases). The CDR3 DNA reads as TGTGCCAGCAGCTTAGGGGGGACACGCAATCAGCCCCAGCATTTT. Translated, it gives CASSLGGTRNQPQHF.